Listed below are T cell receptor beta chains from one sample, sequenced in a study of OX40 agonist ivuxolimab in advanced cancers. Using immunoSEQ multiplex PCR, the repertoire was profiled, and TCRdb retains in-frame clones only, with some absent. The sample yields some 39,000 clones, less than 90% seen once. Here the sequenced sample was CD4+ or CD8+ T cells sorted from blood, taken in a trial of the OX40 agonist ivuxolimab. The receptors here all came from an adult with an advanced solid tumor such as melanoma, head and neck, liver or kidney cancer. Each CDR3 is given with its conserved first and last residue. D genes are given only for firm matches. Only some rows state a clone size, as once, few, many or a class for expanded clones.

CDR3	DNA	size	J	D	V
CASRSLAVGGDTQYF	TGTGCCAGCAGATCGCTAGCGGTGGGGGGAGATACGCAGTATTTT	.	TRBJ2-3	TRBD2	TRBV5-4
CASSPDRRYEQFF	TGTGCCAGCTCACCGGATAGGAGGTATGAGCAGTTCTTC	.	TRBJ2-1	.	TRBV18
CASSLELAGFYEQYF	TGTGCCAGCAGCTTAGAACTAGCGGGATTCTACGAGCAGTACTTC	.	TRBJ2-7	TRBD2	TRBV7-8
CASSNPGHHGETQYF	TGTGCCAGCAGCAACCCGGGACACCACGGAGAGACCCAGTACTTC	.	TRBJ2-5	.	TRBV5-4
CARNNRPGLNTGELFF	TGTGCCAGAAACAACAGACCGGGACTTAACACCGGGGAGCTGTTTTTT	.	TRBJ2-2	.	TRBV5-3
CSVEAGQGGAQYF	TGCAGCGTTGAAGCCGGACAGGGTGGCGCGCAGTATTTT	.	TRBJ2-3	TRBD1	TRBV29-1
CASRSQTSGIYEQYF	TGTGCCAGCAGGAGTCAGACTAGCGGGATTTACGAGCAGTACTTC	.	TRBJ2-7	TRBD2	TRBV6-1
CASSYHGNSPLHF	TGTGCCAGCAGCTACCACGGGAATTCACCCCTCCACTTT	.	TRBJ1-6	.	TRBV7-8
CASSHGTSGISYNEQFF	TGTGCCAGCAGTCATGGGACTAGCGGAATTTCCTACAATGAGCAGTTCTTC	.	TRBJ2-1	TRBD2	TRBV28
CASSADRGEPQHF	TGTGCCAGCAGTGCGGACAGGGGAGAGCCCCAGCATTTT	.	TRBJ1-5	TRBD1	TRBV28
CASTRRGPSYEQYF	TGTGCCAGCACCCGCAGGGGACCTTCGTACGAGCAGTACTTC	few	TRBJ2-7	.	TRBV28
CASSLGRGVRNNEQFF	TGTGCCAGCAGCTTAGGTCGGGGGGTAAGAAACAATGAGCAGTTCTTC	once	TRBJ2-1	TRBD2	TRBV7-2
CASSQGRDRDTNEQFF	TGTGCCAGCAGCCAGGGGCGGGACAGGGACACGAATGAGCAGTTCTTC	.	TRBJ2-1	TRBD1	TRBV7-9